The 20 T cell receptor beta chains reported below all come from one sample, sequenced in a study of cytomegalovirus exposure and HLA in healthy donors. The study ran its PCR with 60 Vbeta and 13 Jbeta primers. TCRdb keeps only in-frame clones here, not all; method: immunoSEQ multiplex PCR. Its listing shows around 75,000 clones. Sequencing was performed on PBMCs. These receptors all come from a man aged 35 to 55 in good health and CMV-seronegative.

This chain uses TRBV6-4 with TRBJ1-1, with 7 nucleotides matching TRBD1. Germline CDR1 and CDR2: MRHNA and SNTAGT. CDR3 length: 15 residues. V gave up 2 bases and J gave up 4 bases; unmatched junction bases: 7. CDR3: CASSDQPTGVTEAFF. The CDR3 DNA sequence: TGTGCCAGCAGTGACCAACCTACAGGGGTCACTGAAGCTTTCTTT.

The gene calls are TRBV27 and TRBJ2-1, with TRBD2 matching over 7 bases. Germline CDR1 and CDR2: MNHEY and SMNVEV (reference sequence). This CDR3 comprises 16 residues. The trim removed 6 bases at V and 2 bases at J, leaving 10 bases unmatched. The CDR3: CASRLSSGTPYNEQFF. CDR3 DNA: TGTGCCAGCAGACTTTCCAGCGGGACGCCCTACAATGAGCAGTTCTTC.

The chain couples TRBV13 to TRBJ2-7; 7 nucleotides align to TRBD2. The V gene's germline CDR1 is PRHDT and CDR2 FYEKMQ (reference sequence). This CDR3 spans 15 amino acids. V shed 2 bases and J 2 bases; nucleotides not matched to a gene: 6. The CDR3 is CASSLSLAVTYEQYF. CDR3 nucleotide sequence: TGTGCCAGCAGCTTATCTCTAGCGGTAACCTACGAGCAGTACTTC.

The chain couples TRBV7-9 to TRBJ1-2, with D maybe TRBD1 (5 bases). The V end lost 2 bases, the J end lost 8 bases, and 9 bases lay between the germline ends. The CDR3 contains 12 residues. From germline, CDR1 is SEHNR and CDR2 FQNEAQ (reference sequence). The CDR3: CASSLTGIGYTF. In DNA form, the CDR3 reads TGTGCCAGCAGCTTAACAGGCATCGGCTACACCTTC.

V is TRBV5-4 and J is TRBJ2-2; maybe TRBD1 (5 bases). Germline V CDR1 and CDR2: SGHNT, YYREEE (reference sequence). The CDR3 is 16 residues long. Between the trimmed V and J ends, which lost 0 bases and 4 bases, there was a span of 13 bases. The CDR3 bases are TGTGCCAGCAGCTTGGTGGGGCCCCCTTTCACCGGGGAGCTGTTTTTT. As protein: CASSLVGPPFTGELFF.

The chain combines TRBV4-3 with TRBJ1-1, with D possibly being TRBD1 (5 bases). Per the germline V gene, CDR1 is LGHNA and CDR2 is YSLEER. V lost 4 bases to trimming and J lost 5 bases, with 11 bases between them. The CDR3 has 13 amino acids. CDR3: CASSRRQTTEAFF. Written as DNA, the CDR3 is TGCGCCAGCAGCCGACGACAGACAACTGAAGCTTTCTTT.

DNA of the CDR3: TGTGCCTGGAGGGGTGGAGATCAGCCCCAGCATTTT. Its translation is CAWRGGDQPQHF. The V and J genes are TRBV30 and TRBJ1-5; D unresolved. Trimming took 3 bases from V and 5 from J, leaving 8 bases between them. This CDR3 region has 12 residues. Germline CDR1 and CDR2: GTSNPN and SVGIG (reference sequence).

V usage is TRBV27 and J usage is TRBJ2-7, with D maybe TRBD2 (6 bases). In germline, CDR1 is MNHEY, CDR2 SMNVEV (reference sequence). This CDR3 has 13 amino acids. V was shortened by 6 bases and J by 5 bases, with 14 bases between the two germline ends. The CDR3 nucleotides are TGTGCCAGCAGAGATCTGGGGAGGAACGAGCAGTACTTC. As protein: CASRDLGRNEQYF.

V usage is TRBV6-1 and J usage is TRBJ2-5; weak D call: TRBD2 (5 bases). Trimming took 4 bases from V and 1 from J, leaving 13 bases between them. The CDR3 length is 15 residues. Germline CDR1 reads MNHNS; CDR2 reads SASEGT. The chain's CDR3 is CASSGHFGLQETQYF. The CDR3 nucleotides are TGTGCCAGCAGTGGACACTTCGGACTCCAAGAGACCCAGTACTTC.

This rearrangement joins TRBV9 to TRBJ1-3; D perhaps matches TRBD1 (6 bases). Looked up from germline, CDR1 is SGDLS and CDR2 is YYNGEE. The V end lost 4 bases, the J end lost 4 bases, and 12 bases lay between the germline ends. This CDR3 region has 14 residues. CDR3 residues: CASSSHREGNTIYF. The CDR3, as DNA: TGTGCCAGCAGCTCTCACAGGGAGGGAAACACCATATATTTT.

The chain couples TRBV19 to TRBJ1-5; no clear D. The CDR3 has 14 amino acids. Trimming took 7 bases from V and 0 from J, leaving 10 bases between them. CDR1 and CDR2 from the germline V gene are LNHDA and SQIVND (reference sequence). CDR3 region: CASNTGFSNQPQHF. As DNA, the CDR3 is TGTGCCAGTAATACGGGGTTTAGCAATCAGCCCCAGCATTTT.

The CDR3 DNA reads TGCAGCGCCTCAGGGATTACGAACACCGGGGAGCTGTTTTTT. Amino acid sequence: CSASGITNTGELFF. V usage is TRBV29-1 and J usage is TRBJ2-2; a weak D match, TRBD1 (5 bases). The germline gives CDR1 SQVTM, CDR2 ANQGSEA. Between the trimmed V and J ends, which lost 7 bases and 0 bases, there was a span of 12 bases. This CDR3 has 14 residues.

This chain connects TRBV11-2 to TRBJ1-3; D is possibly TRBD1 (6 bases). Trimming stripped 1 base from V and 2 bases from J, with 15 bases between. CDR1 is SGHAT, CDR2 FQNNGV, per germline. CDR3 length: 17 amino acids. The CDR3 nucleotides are TGTGCCAGCAGCTTAGCAGGACAGACCACGACTGGAAACACCATATATTTT. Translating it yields CASSLAGQTTTGNTIYF. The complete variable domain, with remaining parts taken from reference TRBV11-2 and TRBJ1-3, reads EAGVAQSPRYKIIEKRQSVAFWCNPISGHATLYWYQQILGQGPKLLIQFQNNGVVDDSQLPKDRFSAERLKGVDSTLKIQPAKLEDSAVYLCASSLAGQTTTGNTIYFGEGSWLTVV.

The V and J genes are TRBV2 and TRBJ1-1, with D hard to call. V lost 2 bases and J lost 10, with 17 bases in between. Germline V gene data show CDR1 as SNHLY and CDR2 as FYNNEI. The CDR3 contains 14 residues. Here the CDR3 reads CASSEPNPPTLAFF. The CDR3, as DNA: TGTGCCAGCAGTGAACCGAATCCCCCAACATTAGCTTTCTTT. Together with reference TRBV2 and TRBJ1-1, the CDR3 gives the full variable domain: EPEVTQTPSHQVTQMGQEVILRCVPISNHLYFYWYRQILGQKVEFLVSFYNNEISEKSEIFDDQFSVERPDGSNFTLKIRSTKLEDSAMYFCASSEPNPPTLAFFGQGTRLTVV.

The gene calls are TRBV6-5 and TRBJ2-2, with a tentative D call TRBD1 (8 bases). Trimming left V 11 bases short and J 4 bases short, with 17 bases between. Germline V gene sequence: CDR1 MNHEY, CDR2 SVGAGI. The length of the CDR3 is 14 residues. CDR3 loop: CARITGGVTGELFF. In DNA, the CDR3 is TGTGCCCGAATCACAGGGGGGGTCACCGGGGAGCTGTTTTTT.

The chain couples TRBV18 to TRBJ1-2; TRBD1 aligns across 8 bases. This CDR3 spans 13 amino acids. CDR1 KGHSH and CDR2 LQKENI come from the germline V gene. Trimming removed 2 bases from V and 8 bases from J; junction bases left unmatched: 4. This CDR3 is CASSPNRGDGYTF. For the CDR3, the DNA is TGTGCCAGCTCACCAAACAGGGGGGACGGCTACACCTTC.

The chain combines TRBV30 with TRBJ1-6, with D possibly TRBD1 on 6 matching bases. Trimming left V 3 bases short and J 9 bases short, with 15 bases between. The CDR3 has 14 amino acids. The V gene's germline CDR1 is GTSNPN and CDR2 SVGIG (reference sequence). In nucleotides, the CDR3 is TGTGCCTGGAGGATCGGGCAGGGGAGTTCACCCCTCCACTTT. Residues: CAWRIGQGSSPLHF.

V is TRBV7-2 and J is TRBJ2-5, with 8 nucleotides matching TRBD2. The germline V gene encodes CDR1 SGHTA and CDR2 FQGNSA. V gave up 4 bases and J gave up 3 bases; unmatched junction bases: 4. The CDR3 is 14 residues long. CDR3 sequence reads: CASSSQLAEETQYF. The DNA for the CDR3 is TGTGCCAGCAGCTCACAACTAGCGGAAGAGACCCAGTACTTC. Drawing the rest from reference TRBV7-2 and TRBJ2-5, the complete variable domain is GAGVSQSPSNKVTEKGKDVELRCDPISGHTALYWYRQSLGQGLEFLIYFQGNSAPDKSGLPSDRFSAERTGGSVSTLTIQRTQQEDSAVYLCASSSQLAEETQYFGPGTRLLVL.

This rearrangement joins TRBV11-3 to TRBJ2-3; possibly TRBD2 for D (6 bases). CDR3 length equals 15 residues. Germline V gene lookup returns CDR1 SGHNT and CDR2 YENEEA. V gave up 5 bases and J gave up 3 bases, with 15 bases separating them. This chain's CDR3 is CASSPRGGLTDTQYF. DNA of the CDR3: TGTGCCAGCAGCCCCCGTGGAGGGTTAACAGATACGCAGTATTTT.

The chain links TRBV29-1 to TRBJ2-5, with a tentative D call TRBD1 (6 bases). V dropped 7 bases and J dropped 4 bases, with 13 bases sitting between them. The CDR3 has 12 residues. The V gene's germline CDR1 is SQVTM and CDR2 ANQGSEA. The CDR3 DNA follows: TGCAGCGCCTATGTCAGGGGAGAGACCCAGTACTTC. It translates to CSAYVRGETQYF. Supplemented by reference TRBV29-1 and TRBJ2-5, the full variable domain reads SAVISQKPSRDICQRGTSLTIQCQVDSQVTMMFWYRQQPGQSLTLIATANQGSEATYESGFVIDKFPISRPNLTFSTLTVSNMSPEDSSIYLCSAYVRGETQYFGPGTRLLVL.